The 26 T cell receptor beta chains below all came from one sample that was sequenced in a study of blood T cell repertoires in COVID-19. The protocol was immunoSEQ multiplex PCR, while the TCRdb copy is restricted to in-frame clones and leaves out a portion. The data show 95,000 to 150,000 clones, 82% seen once. The sequenced material came from peripheral blood. The receptor source for this set is a woman in her 70s with acute or convalescent COVID-19.

This chain uses TRBV7-6 with TRBJ1-2; unclear D gene. Deletions cut 6 bases from V and 7 bases from J, with 15 bases between. In germline, CDR1 is SGHVS, CDR2 FNYEAQ. The CDR3 loop spans 13 amino acids. The CDR3 loop is CASSRDPSGGYTF. CDR3 DNA sequence: TGTGCCAGCAGTCGTGACCCTTCGGGTGGCTACACCTTC.

The V and J genes are TRBV2 and TRBJ2-5, with TRBD2 matching 9 bases. The CDR3 contains 15 residues. The V gene's germline CDR1 is SNHLY and CDR2 FYNNEI. With 5 bases clipped from V and 5 bases from J, the junction kept 9 bases outside the gene matches. CDR3 nucleotide sequence: TGTGCCAGCAGTCCCGAGGGACTAGCCGGGGAGACCCAGTACTTC. This encodes CASSPEGLAGETQYF.

V is TRBV11-2 and J is TRBJ1-4, with 10 bases aligning to TRBD1. J lost 11 bases, V lost 5 bases, and 17 bases had no gene match. The CDR3 is 17 residues long. Germline values: CDR1 SGHAT, CDR2 FQNNGV. CDR3 in amino acids: CASSQRPVDRGRGKLFF. Here the CDR3 DNA reads TGTGCCAGCAGCCAGCGCCCAGTCGACAGGGGGCGCGGGAAACTGTTTTTT.

This clone was found a few times. This chain connects TRBV7-8 to TRBJ1-4, with 9 bases fitting TRBD1. With V trimmed by 1 base and J by 8 bases, 8 bases remained unmatched. CDR3 length: 16 amino acids. Germline V gene data show CDR1 as SGHVS and CDR2 as FQNEAQ. CDR3 region: CASSLVGGTGFEKLFF. In DNA, the CDR3 is TGTGCCAGCAGCTTAGTGGGTGGGACAGGGTTCGAAAAACTGTTTTTT.

This clone was counted a single time. J is TRBJ2-7 and V is TRBV29-1, with 7 bases aligning to TRBD1. The V gene's germline CDR1 is SQVTM and CDR2 ANQGSEA. V shed 0 bases and J 7 bases; nucleotides not matched to a gene: 9. This CDR3 is 14 amino acids long. DNA for the CDR3: TGCAGCGTTGAAGAGAGAGGGGGCACGGGGGAGCAGTACTTC. Protein product: CSVEERGGTGEQYF.

This clone was detected once. The chain uses TRBV5-5 and TRBJ2-2, with D possibly being TRBD1 (7 bases). The CDR3 contains 15 residues. Germline CDR1 is SGHKS and CDR2 is YYEKEE (reference sequence). Trimming stripped 4 bases from V and 7 bases from J, with 17 bases between. The CDR3 sequence is CASSTPGTAGGELFF. The CDR3 bases are TGTGCCAGCAGCACCCCCGGGACAGCGGGCGGGGAGCTGTTTTTT.

The rearrangement joins TRBV19 to TRBJ1-2; D unclear. CDR1 LNHDA and CDR2 SQIVND come from the germline V gene (reference sequence). Trimming took 11 bases from V and 5 from J, leaving 12 bases between them. The CDR3 length is 11 residues. CDR3 loop: CAASSGYGYTF. The DNA of the CDR3 is TGTGCCGCATCTTCGGGGTATGGCTACACCTTC.

V usage is TRBV7-2 and J usage is TRBJ1-5; D is unresolved. Germline CDR1 reads SGHTA; CDR2 reads FQGNSA. Trimming pared 1 base from V and 2 bases from J, leaving 9 bases between. The CDR3 is 15 residues long. CDR3: CASSLELGGNQPQHF. The DNA of the CDR3 is TGTGCCAGCAGCTTAGAGCTCGGAGGCAATCAGCCCCAGCATTTT.

The chain joins TRBV4-2 to TRBJ1-5; a possible D gene is TRBD1 (5 bases). Germline loops: CDR1 LGHNA, CDR2 YNFKEQ. V was clipped by 1 base and J by 5 bases, with 15 bases between them. This CDR3 has 16 residues. This CDR3 reads CASSQGTDIRYQPQHF. The CDR3 DNA is TGTGCCAGCAGCCAAGGCACGGACATAAGGTATCAGCCCCAGCATTTT.

This clone has a single count. The gene calls are TRBV5-8 and TRBJ2-7, with 7 bases fitting TRBD1. Germline-derived CDR1 and CDR2 are SGHTS and YDEGEE. The CDR3 covers 15 residues. J gave up 0 bases and V 4 bases, and 7 bases lay outside the gene matches. CDR3 amino acids: CASSRTRTGSYEQYV. For the CDR3, the DNA is TGTGCCAGCAGCCGTACGAGGACAGGCTCCTACGAGCAGTACGTC.

The CDR3 loop reads CASSQPRQTGNTIYF. The DNA for the CDR3 is TGCGCCAGCAGCCAACCCAGACAGACTGGAAACACCATATATTTT. V and J are TRBV4-1 and TRBJ1-3; possibly TRBD1 for D (5 bases). The CDR3 runs 15 residues. Germline values: CDR1 MGHRA, CDR2 YSYEKL. The V end was cut by 2 bases, the J end by 2 bases, with 10 bases between.

The genes are TRBV7-2 and TRBJ1-1; 8 nucleotides align to TRBD1. Germline CDR1 is SGHTA and CDR2 is FQGNSA. The CDR3 is 12 residues long. Losses at the gene ends were 6 bases for V and 7 bases for J; bases not matched to a gene: 4. The CDR3 DNA is TGTGCCAGCAGTCCGGACAGGGTTGAAGCTTTCTTT. Its protein is CASSPDRVEAFF.

The CDR3 is CASSPGTSGGDEQFF. The CDR3 bases are TGTGCCAGCAGCCCCGGGACTAGCGGCGGGGATGAGCAGTTCTTC. The rearrangement links TRBV7-2 to TRBJ2-1; TRBD2 matches at 11 bases. With 5 bases clipped from V and 8 bases from J, the junction kept 8 bases outside the gene matches. Germline lookup yields CDR1 SGHTA and CDR2 FQGNSA. The CDR3 extends over 15 amino acids.

The chain recombines TRBV7-2 with TRBJ2-1; 8 bases match TRBD2. V was clipped by 1 base and J by 6 bases; unmatched bases: 5. The germline gives CDR1 SGHTA, CDR2 FQGNSA. The CDR3 spans 15 residues. CDR3 in amino acids: CASSLVGGVSNEQFF. CDR3 sequence (DNA): TGTGCCAGCAGCTTAGTCGGGGGGGTTAGCAATGAGCAGTTCTTC.

V gene TRBV7-8 combines with J gene TRBJ1-4; D unresolved. The CDR3 totals 13 residues. Germline V lookup: CDR1 SGHVS, CDR2 FQNEAQ. V was cut by 1 base and J by 13 bases, with 13 bases left in between. CDR3 in amino acids: CASSLGWAQLLFF. As DNA, the CDR3 is TGTGCCAGCAGCTTAGGGTGGGCGCAGCTACTGTTTTTT.

The DNA for the CDR3 is TGTGCCAGATTTTCGGACAGTGATGACTATGGCTACACCTTC. Protein sequence: CARFSDSDDYGYTF. The chain couples TRBV18 to TRBJ1-2, with D tentatively TRBD1 (6 bases). Germline CDR1 and CDR2: KGHSH and LQKENI. Trimming cost V 9 bases and J 3 bases, with 17 bases left between them. This CDR3 comprises 14 residues.

The J gene is TRBJ1-5, the V gene TRBV6-6; possible D gene TRBD1, 6 bases. The CDR3 covers 15 residues. Trimming took 5 bases from V and 9 from J, leaving 20 bases between them. In germline, CDR1 is MNHNY, CDR2 SVGAGI (reference sequence). Here the CDR3 DNA reads TGTGCCAGCAGTATCAAAACAGGGAGGGTCGGGCCCCAGCATTTT. The encoded protein is CASSIKTGRVGPQHF.

The genes are TRBV27 and TRBJ1-4; D ambiguous. Deletions cut 6 bases from V and 0 bases from J, with 14 bases between. The CDR3 has 16 amino acids. Germline CDR1 and CDR2: MNHEY and SMNVEV (reference sequence). CDR3 residues: CASRSGGFTTNEKLFF. Written as DNA, the CDR3 is TGTGCCAGCAGATCGGGTGGATTCACAACTAATGAAAAACTGTTTTTT.

CDR3 coding DNA: TGTGCCAGCGGGCCGAACACTGAAGCTTTCTTT. Its protein product is CASGPNTEAFF. The chain has TRBV25-1 and TRBJ1-1; D uncertain. The CDR3 loop spans 11 amino acids. Per germline, CDR1 MGHDK and CDR2 SYGVNS. Deletions cut 8 bases from V and 1 base from J, with 5 bases between.

The rearrangement uses TRBV9 and TRBJ1-3; TRBD1 agrees at 9 bases. Trimming removed 3 bases from V and 4 bases from J; junction bases left unmatched: 8. CDR1 is SGDLS and CDR2 is YYNGEE in the germline V gene. The CDR3 loop spans 16 amino acids. The CDR3 reads CASSATGQGGGNTIYF. DNA of the CDR3: TGTGCCAGCAGCGCAACGGGACAGGGTGGAGGAAACACCATATATTTT. Based on the CDR3 plus reference TRBV9 and TRBJ1-3, the full variable domain is DSGVTQTPKHLITATGQRVTLRCSPRSGDLSVYWYQQSLDQGLQFLIQYYNGEERAKGNILERFSAQQFPDLHSELNLSSLELGDSALYFCASSATGQGGGNTIYFGEGSWLTVV.

V is TRBV30 and J is TRBJ1-1, with D perhaps TRBD1 (6 bases). The V end was cut by 4 bases, the J end by 1 base, with 10 bases between. The CDR3 contains 13 residues. Germline loops: CDR1 GTSNPN, CDR2 SVGIG (reference sequence). In DNA form, the CDR3 reads TGTGCCTGGAATCGGGGGGCGAACACTGAAGCTTTCTTT. Protein product: CAWNRGANTEAFF.

This chain connects TRBV28 to TRBJ1-5, with no clear D. Trimming removed 6 bases from V and 0 bases from J, with 18 bases in between. The germline CDR1 and CDR2 sequences are MDHEN and SYDVKM. The CDR3 covers 17 residues. The CDR3 sequence is CASSSLTRLYSNQPQHF. The CDR3, as DNA: TGTGCCAGCAGCTCATTAACCCGACTATATAGCAATCAGCCCCAGCATTTT.

The genes are TRBV15 and TRBJ2-2; D not resolved. This CDR3 is 17 amino acids long. Trimming took off 0 bases at V and 0 bases at J, with 11 bases between the two ends. CDR1 and CDR2 (germline): LNHNV, YYDKDF (reference sequence). CDR3 amino acids: CATSRERRSTNTGELFF. Here the CDR3 DNA reads TGTGCCACCAGCAGAGAGCGTCGGTCAACGAACACCGGGGAGCTGTTTTTT.

The chain carries TRBV7-9 and TRBJ2-1; possible D gene TRBD2, 6 bases. The CDR3 is 15 residues long. Germline-derived CDR1 and CDR2 are SEHNR and FQNEAQ (reference sequence). V lost 10 bases and J 7 bases, leaving 23 bases between the germline ends. In DNA, the CDR3 is TGTGCCATCCGCTCCGGGACTCGGGTATATAATGAGCAGTTCTTC. Its translation: CAIRSGTRVYNEQFF.

J is TRBJ2-5 and V is TRBV7-2; unclear D gene. The CDR3 sequence is 14 residues long. The ends were cut back, 4 bases at V and 5 bases at J, with 14 bases in the middle. Looked up from germline, CDR1 is SGHTA and CDR2 is FQGNSA. Here the CDR3 DNA reads TGTGCCAGCAGCTCTCGCCGGTTGTTGGAGACCCAGTACTTC. Translation gives CASSSRRLLETQYF.

This clone has only one observation. The chain combines TRBV5-6 with TRBJ2-5; tentatively, D is TRBD1 (5 bases). The CDR3 runs to 13 residues. V shed 4 bases and J shed 5 bases, with 12 bases lying between them. Germline-derived CDR1 and CDR2 are SGHDT and YYEEEE. CDR3 DNA: TGTGCCAGCAGCGGCAGGGCTAGGGAGACCCAGTACTTC. It specifies CASSGRARETQYF.